The 8 T cell receptor beta chains below come from one sample, sequenced in a study of identifying expanded T cells in peripheral blood. Sequencing used immunoSEQ multiplex PCR; TCRdb keeps in-frame clones, though not all of them. The table lists over 100,000 clones, roughly 90% of them singletons. Material: blood. The receptors derive from a person between 18 and 75 years old in good health.

The CDR3 protein is CASSHGTSGYTQYF. The DNA of the CDR3 is TGTGCCAGCAGCCACGGGACTAGCGGATATACGCAGTATTTT. J is TRBJ2-3 and V is TRBV27; the match to TRBD2 covers 11 bases. Germline values: CDR1 MNHEY, CDR2 SMNVEV (reference sequence). J was trimmed by 7 bases and V by 6 bases; bases with no gene match: 6. The CDR3 runs 14 residues.

The chain has TRBV5-1 and TRBJ1-4; 7 nucleotides match TRBD1. The junction had 14 bases not matched to a gene; V was cut back by 4 bases and J by 8 bases. The germline gives CDR1 SGHRS, CDR2 YFSETQ. The CDR3 is made up of 16 amino acids. CDR3 nucleotides: TGCGCCAGCAGCGCTCAACCCCCGGGACAGAAAGAAAAACTGTTTTTT. It translates to CASSAQPPGQKEKLFF.

The rearrangement joins TRBV5-1 to TRBJ1-2, with a weak D call TRBD1 (6 bases). V was pared by 4 bases and J by 6 bases, with 25 bases between. CDR3 length: 17 residues. Germline values: CDR1 SGHRS, CDR2 YFSETQ. This CDR3 is CASSQTGAGVVGNGYTF. CDR3 DNA: TGCGCCAGCAGCCAGACAGGCGCTGGCGTTGTAGGAAATGGCTACACCTTC.

The chain recombines TRBV5-4 with TRBJ2-5; D is perhaps TRBD1 (6 bases). Between the trimmed V and J ends, which lost 6 bases and 5 bases, there was a span of 20 bases. This CDR3 spans 15 amino acids. CDR1 and CDR2 from the germline V gene are SGHNT and YYREEE (reference sequence). CDR3 in DNA: TGTGCCAGCACCAGTCAGGGGTTCCTTGTGGAGACCCAGTACTTC. It translates to CASTSQGFLVETQYF.

The chain joins TRBV4-1 to TRBJ1-2; D may be TRBD1 (6 bases). This CDR3 contains 15 residues. The germline V gene encodes CDR1 MGHRA and CDR2 YSYEKL. The V end lost 1 base, the J end lost 1 base, and 10 bases lay between the germline ends. CDR3 amino acids: CASSQGGTFNYGYTF. The CDR3 region has the DNA TGCGCCAGCAGCCAAGGGGGGACATTTAACTATGGCTACACCTTC.

As regards this clone: Other DNA sequences within the sample encode an identical CDR3. The DNA for the CDR3 is TGTGCCAGCAGCTTGGCCGGGGGCTTCTCCTACGAGCAGTACTTC. Residues: CASSLAGGFSYEQYF. The chain couples TRBV5-5 to TRBJ2-7; D possibly uses TRBD1 or TRBD2 (6 bases each). The germline CDR1 and CDR2 sequences are SGHKS and YYEKEE (reference sequence). The CDR3 sequence is 15 residues long. The V end was cut by 0 bases, the J end by 0 bases, with 10 bases between.

This chain links TRBV18 with TRBJ2-5, with D unresolved. There are 14 residues in the CDR3. Germline-derived CDR1 and CDR2 are KGHSH and LQKENI. V dropped 1 base and J dropped 1 base, with 7 bases sitting between them. CDR3 nucleotides: TGTGCCAGCTCACCACAATGGAGCCAAGAGACCCAGTACTTC. Translation: CASSPQWSQETQYF.

The V gene is TRBV6-6, the J gene TRBJ1-5; 10 bases map to TRBD1. The V gene's germline CDR1 is MNHNY and CDR2 SVGAGI (reference sequence). The ends lost 6 bases at V and 4 bases at J; junction bases unmatched: 9. This CDR3 is built from 16 residues. The CDR3 nucleotides are TGTGCCAGCAGGGAACTCCGGGACAGGGGTAATCAGCCCCAGCATTTT. This sequence encodes CASRELRDRGNQPQHF.